Listed below are T cell receptor beta chains from one sample, sequenced in a study of T cell responses to AZD1222 COVID-19 vaccine. Data came from immunoSEQ multiplex PCR; TCRdb stores just in-frame clones and leaves some out. The sample lists more than 95,000 clones, approximately 86% occurring once. Material: peripheral blood, obtained 28 days after the second dose of the MenACWY control vaccine. The receptors here all came from an adult who received the MenACWY meningococcal vaccine as a control. Each CDR3 is given without its conserved first and last residue. Each record gives: V gene, clone size, J gene, CDR3 protein. The size of a clone is reported for some rows only, either as once, few or many, or as a class for expanded clones.

TRBV28	.	TRBJ1-2	ASSILGRGANYGYT
TRBV5-1	once	TRBJ2-5	ASSLGNQGAQGTQY
TRBV28	few	TRBJ2-3	AASSGDTDTQY
TRBV10-1	.	TRBJ2-2	ASSWDSTGELF
TRBV7-2	.	TRBJ2-3	ASSSNRGITDTQY
TRBV9	medium-sized	TRBJ2-2	ASSVATPTGELF
TRBV6-2/TRBV6-3	.	TRBJ2-7	ASSNFYEQY
TRBV7-3	.	TRBJ2-4	ASSLTGVGRDIQY
TRBV6-6	.	TRBJ1-2	ASSPQGFANYGYT
TRBV4-2	.	TRBJ1-3	ASSQEIQGAGNTIY
TRBV29-1	.	TRBJ2-7	SVLGVFGANEQY
TRBV6-5	.	TRBJ1-5	ASIWGRGPQH
TRBV5-6	once	TRBJ1-2	ASSLEGRHYGYT
TRBV10-2	.	TRBJ2-1	ASRREAGVYEQF
TRBV7-9	few	TRBJ2-7	ASSATSGGRYEQY
TRBV28	.	TRBJ1-2	ASSPPENYGYT
TRBV18	.	TRBJ2-5	ASSGQGQTQY
TRBV7-2	.	TRBJ2-2	ASSSKNTGELF